What follows are 2 T cell receptor beta chains derived from one specimen sequenced in a study of blood T cells in healthy people across ages. Primers used in a second PCR of about 7 to 12 cycles were a sample-barcoded 5' primer and a J-beta primer mix. One entry per CDR3 protein, called by TCRdb with MiXCR from the 5' RACE reads. The table records 1.5 million to 2 million distinct CDR3 sequences, approximately 30% of them present only once. Material: blood. Every receptor here comes from a woman in her twenties or thirties in good health.

In this sample, this clonotype turned up many times. The chain joins TRBV7-7 to TRBJ2-5; TRBD2 agrees at 7 bases. Germline CDR1 reads SSHAT; CDR2 reads FNYEAQ (reference sequence). V dropped 0 bases and J dropped 5; count of bases not matched to a gene: 3. CDR3 size: 14 residues. The CDR3 spells CASSLAREIETQYF. CDR3 sequence (DNA): TGTGCCAGCAGCTTAGCGCGGGAGATCGAGACCCAGTACTTC.

This clonotype was seen at least ten times. The chain links TRBV2 to TRBJ2-7, with TRBD2 identical over 7 bases. Germline values: CDR1 SNHLY, CDR2 FYNNEI. Germline trimming cut 1 base from V and 1 base from J; bases unmatched to any gene: 4. This CDR3 is built from 15 residues. CDR3 sequence: CASSEGLALSYEQYF. CDR3 DNA: TGTGCCAGCAGTGAAGGACTAGCTCTGTCCTACGAGCAGTACTTC.